This is a list of T cell receptor beta chains from one sample in a study of blood T cells in healthy people across ages. Using its own MiXCR run on the 5' RACE reads, TCRdb lists one record per CDR3 protein. The sample carries about 1,600,000 distinct CDR3 sequences, approximately 42% recorded once. Specimen: blood. The source of these receptors is a woman aged 18-30 years in good health. Each CDR3 is given with its conserved first and last residue. A D gene is named only where the DNA matches it firmly. Expanded clones get a size class; other rows say once, few or many, or leave the size out.

-,TRBV20-1,-,TRBJ2-1,TGCAGTGCCAAGGGGGAGTACGGGGACAATGAGCAGTTCTTC,CSAKGEYGDNEQFF
TRBD1,TRBV29-1,-,TRBJ1-5,TGCAGCGCTTGGACAGGCGGGAGCAATCAGCCCCAGCATTTT,CSAWTGGSNQPQHF
-,TRBV6-5,-,TRBJ2-1,TGTGCCAGCCGTGACTCGGAGGGGGTCAATGAGCAGTTCTTC,CASRDSEGVNEQFF
-,TRBV7-9,-,TRBJ1-1,TGTGCCAGCAGCTTAGAACAGGTCATGAACACTGAAGCTTTCTTT,CASSLEQVMNTEAFF
-,TRBV12-3/TRBV12-4,few,TRBJ2-7,TGTGCCAGCAGCCCTCATCCCGGGACCTCTTACGAGCAGTACTTC,CASSPHPGTSYEQYF
-,TRBV9,-,TRBJ2-3,TGTGCCGGCAGCGTAGGGCTAATAAGCACAGATACGCAGTATTTT,CAGSVGLISTDTQYF
TRBD1,TRBV2,-,TRBJ2-7,TGTGCCAGCAGCCACGACGGACAGGGGGCTTACGAGCAGTACTTC,CASSHDGQGAYEQYF
-,TRBV21-1,-,TRBJ1-4,TGTGCCAGCAGCATGTTAGCACAGGGTAATGAAAAACTGTTTTTT,CASSMLAQGNEKLFF
-,TRBV12-3/TRBV12-4,-,TRBJ2-3,TGTGCCAGCAGTCCTCCGGGACCAAGCACAGATACGCAGTATTTT,CASSPPGPSTDTQYF
-,TRBV4-1,-,TRBJ1-2,TGCGCCAGCAGCCAAGGAACCCCAGGGGTAATGGGCTATGGCTACACCTTC,CASSQGTPGVMGYGYTF
-,TRBV4-1,-,TRBJ1-1,TGCGCCAGCAGCCCTGTTGAAGACGGGAACACTGAAGCTTTCTTT,CASSPVEDGNTEAFF
-,TRBV6-1,-,TRBJ1-2,TGTGCCACCGACACAAGGACCCTGTATGGCTACACCTTC,CATDTRTLYGYTF
-,TRBV15,once,TRBJ2-3,TGTGCCACCAGCAGAGATGTCCAGGTCACAGATACGCAGTATTTT,CATSRDVQVTDTQYF
TRBD1,TRBV4-2,-,TRBJ2-7,TGTGCCAGCAGCCAAGAAGAACCTTCAGGGGGCTACGAGCAGTACTTC,CASSQEEPSGGYEQYF
-,TRBV20-1,-,TRBJ2-4,TGCAGTGCTAGAGATAGTGGCAGGGGTGGCAAAAACATTCAGTACTTC,CSARDSGRGGKNIQYF
-,TRBV7-2,-,TRBJ2-1,TGTGCCAGCAGCTCCACGGTAGCCAGCTCCTACAATGAGCAGTTCTTC,CASSSTVASSYNEQFF
TRBD1,TRBV3-1,once,TRBJ2-4,TGTGCCAGCAGCCCGAGGACAGGGGGGACCAAAAACATTCAGTACTTC,CASSPRTGGTKNIQYF
-,TRBV2,few,TRBJ2-1,TGTGCCAGCAGAATTAGCGGAACGCTGCATGAGCAGTTCTTC,CASRISGTLHEQFF
TRBD1,TRBV25-1,-,TRBJ2-7,TGTGCCAGCATAGGGACAGGGCTTTACGAGCAGTACTTC,CASIGTGLYEQYF
TRBD1,TRBV4-1,-,TRBJ2-6,TGCGCCAGCAGCCAAGATCTGGGCAGGGGGCTCCGGGGGGCCAACGTCCTGACTTTC,CASSQDLGRGLRGANVLTF
-,TRBV3-1,-,TRBJ2-5,TGTGCCAGCAGCCCAGGGAGCCCAGAGACCCAGTACTTC,CASSPGSPETQYF
-,TRBV9,-,TRBJ2-3,TGTGCCAGCAGCCGACAGGCAGGGCAAGGGGATACGCAGTATTTT,CASSRQAGQGDTQYF
-,TRBV11-2,-,TRBJ2-7,TGTGCCAGCAGCTCCAATAGCGTTTCCTACGAGCAGTACTTC,CASSSNSVSYEQYF
-,TRBV25-1,-,TRBJ1-1,TGTGCCAGCAGTGAATGGGCGGGCTTGAACACTGAAGCTTTCTTT,CASSEWAGLNTEAFF
TRBD2,TRBV3-1,-,TRBJ2-1,TGTGCCAGCAGCCGTCTCGGGACGGGGGGGCGAAATGAGCAGTTCTTC,CASSRLGTGGRNEQFF
-,TRBV5-6,-,TRBJ1-2,TGTGCCAGCAGCGTGAGGGGGGCGGACTATGGCTACACCTTC,CASSVRGADYGYTF
TRBD2,TRBV20-1,-,TRBJ2-3,TGCAGTGCTGGGGACGGAAGAGCCGGGACTAGCGGCACAGATACGCAGTATTTT,CSAGDGRAGTSGTDTQYF
TRBD1,TRBV28,-,TRBJ1-5,TGTGCCAGCAGTTTGGGGACAGGGACTCCTAAATCCAATCAGCCCCAGCATTTT,CASSLGTGTPKSNQPQHF
-,TRBV27,-,TRBJ2-7,TGTGCCAGCGCTCGGGAGATCGGCTACGAGCAGTACTTC,CASAREIGYEQYF